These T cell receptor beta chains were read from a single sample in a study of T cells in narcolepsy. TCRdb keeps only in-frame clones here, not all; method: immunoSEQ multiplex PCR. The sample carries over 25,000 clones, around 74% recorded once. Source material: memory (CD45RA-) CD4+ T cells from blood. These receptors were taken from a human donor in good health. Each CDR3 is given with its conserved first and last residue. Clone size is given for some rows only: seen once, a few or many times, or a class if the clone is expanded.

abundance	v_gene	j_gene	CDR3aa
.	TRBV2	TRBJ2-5	CASSEARGFQETQYF
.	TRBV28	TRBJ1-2	CATHPRNLQGARNYGYTF
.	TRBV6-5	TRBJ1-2	CASSTGAGNYGYTF
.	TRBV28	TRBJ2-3	CASSTAGLAVDTQYF
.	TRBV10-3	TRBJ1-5	CAISDVKGIQPQHF
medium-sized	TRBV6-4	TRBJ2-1	CASSATRGASSYNEQFF
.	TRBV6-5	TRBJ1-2	CASSLGSNYGYTF
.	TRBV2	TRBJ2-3	CASSGQGGSTDTQYF
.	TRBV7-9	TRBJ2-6	CASSPTRDIGANVLTF
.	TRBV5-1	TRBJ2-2	CASSQKKAGAITTGELFF
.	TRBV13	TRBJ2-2	CASRKGLNTGELFF
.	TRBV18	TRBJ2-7	CASSGPSPSYEQYF
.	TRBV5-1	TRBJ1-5	CASSFGGNGQPQHF
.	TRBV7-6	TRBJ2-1	CASSLGASAMGYNEQFF
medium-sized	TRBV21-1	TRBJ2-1	CASSKATSSYNEQFF
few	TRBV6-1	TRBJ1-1	CASRFRGTGDTEAFF
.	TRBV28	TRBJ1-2	CASSHNPGRTGYGYTF
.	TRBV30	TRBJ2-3	CAWSASRGGNTQYF
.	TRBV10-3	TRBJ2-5	CAISESTGAETQYF
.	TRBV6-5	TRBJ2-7	CASLPRQGVLEQYF
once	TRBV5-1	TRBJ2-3	CASSLGNSALDTQYF
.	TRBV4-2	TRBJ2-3	CASSQELIKRLAGSTDTQYF
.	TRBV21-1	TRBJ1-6	CASNQAGPYNSPLHF
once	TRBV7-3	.	CASSLSQGVHEQYF
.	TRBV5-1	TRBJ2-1	CASRPIPTGGSGNEQFF
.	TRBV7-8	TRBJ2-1	CASSLGRHNEQFF
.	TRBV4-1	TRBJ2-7	CASSQVGRTSHEQYF
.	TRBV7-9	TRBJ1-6	CASSARGLPLHF
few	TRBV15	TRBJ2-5	CATSRGGAGTQYF
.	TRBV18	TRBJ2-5	CASSQGSETQYF
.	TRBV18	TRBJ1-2	CASSPGGINYGYTF
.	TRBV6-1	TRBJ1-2	CASSVLGSRSSGYTF